Below, 4 T cell receptor beta chains from the same sample are listed, as sequenced in a study of breast tumors, draining lymph nodes, adjacent tissues. TCRdb reanalysed the multiplex PCR reads using MiXCR and keeps one entry per CDR3 protein. The data hold roughly 32,000 distinct CDR3 sequences, with 36% observed a single time. Source material: breast tumor tissue. The receptors here all came from a female donor with breast cancer. Some clones in this sample may be carry-over from other donors' samples.

With respect to this clonotype: Being one base from a much bigger clone, this may be a read error. The rearrangement joins TRBV19 to TRBJ2-1; D may be TRBD1 (5 bases). There are 15 residues in the CDR3. Germline assignment: CDR1 LNHDA and CDR2 SQIVND (reference sequence). The V and J ends lost 2 bases and 8 bases respectively, with 16 bases between them. The CDR3 protein is CASSISQYRIHEQFF. The DNA for the CDR3 is TGTGCCAGTAGTATATCTCAGTACAGGATCCATGAGCAGTTCTTC.

As regards this clonotype: A much larger clone lies a single base off, so this may be a read error. The gene calls are TRBV6-2 or TRBV6-3 and TRBJ2-7; TRBD2 aligns across 14 bases. CDR3 length equals 17 residues. V shed 6 bases and J 2 bases; nucleotides not matched to a gene: 9. The germline V gene has CDR1 MNHEY and CDR2 SVGEGT. In DNA, the CDR3 is TGTGCCAGCAGCCTACCGGGACTAGCGGGGGACGCCTACGAGCAGTACTTC. This gives the protein CASSLPGLAGDAYEQYF.

This clonotype was seen ten or more times. This chain connects TRBV12-3 or TRBV12-4 to TRBJ2-7; unclear D gene. This CDR3 has 14 amino acids. Trimming pared 2 bases from V and 4 bases from J, leaving 12 bases between. The CDR3 nucleotides are TGTGCCAGCAGTTTAAGGGCCGCAATATACGAGCAGTACTTC. As protein: CASSLRAAIYEQYF.

The chain joins TRBV6-5 to TRBJ2-3; TRBD2 aligns across 13 bases. J gave up 2 bases and V 7 bases, and 6 bases lay outside the gene matches. This CDR3 has 16 residues. Looked up from germline, CDR1 is MNHEY and CDR2 is SVGAGI. The CDR3 DNA is TGTGCCAGCAAAACAGGGACTAGCGGGAACACAGATACGCAGTATTTT. Translation gives CASKTGTSGNTDTQYF.